Here is one T cell receptor beta chain with its context. This entry is derived from a study of cytomegalovirus exposure and HLA in healthy donors. 60 Vbeta and 13 Jbeta primers were used in PCR. Here immunoSEQ multiplex PCR was the method, and the copy in TCRdb shows in-frame clones only, minus some. This sample carries around 200,000 clones, with 0.95% to 1.3% going to the ten biggest clones. Germline CDR1 reads SGHRS; CDR2 reads YFSETQ. CDR3 length equals 14 residues. V was clipped by 3 bases and J by 2 bases; unmatched bases: 5. The chain couples TRBV5-1 to TRBJ2-7; 7 nucleotides match TRBD1. The receptor's source is a girl aged 2 to 9 in good health and CMV-seropositive. Sequenced material: PBMCs. CDR3 region: CASSSEDRPYEQYF. The CDR3 DNA reads as TGCGCCAGCAGCTCAGAGGACAGGCCCTACGAGCAGTACTTC. Variable domain in full (rest from reference TRBV5-1 and TRBJ2-7): KAGVTQTPRYLIKTRGQQVTLSCSPISGHRSVSWYQQTPGQGLQFLFEYFSETQRNKGNFPGRFSGRQFSNSRSEMNVSTLELGDSALYLCASSSEDRPYEQYFGPGTRLTVT.